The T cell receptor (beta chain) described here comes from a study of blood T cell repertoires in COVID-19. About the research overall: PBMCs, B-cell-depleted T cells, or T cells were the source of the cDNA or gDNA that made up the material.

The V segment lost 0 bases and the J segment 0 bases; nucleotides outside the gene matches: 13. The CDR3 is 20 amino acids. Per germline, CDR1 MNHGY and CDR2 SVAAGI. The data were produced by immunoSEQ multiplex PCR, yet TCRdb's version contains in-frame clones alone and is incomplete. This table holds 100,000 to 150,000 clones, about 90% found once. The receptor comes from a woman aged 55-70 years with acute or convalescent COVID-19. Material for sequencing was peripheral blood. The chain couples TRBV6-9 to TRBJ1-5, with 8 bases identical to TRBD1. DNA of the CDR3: TGTGCCAGCAGTTATTCCTGGACAGGGAAGGTGGCCTATAGCAATCAGCCCCAGCATTTT. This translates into CASSYSWTGKVAYSNQPQHF.